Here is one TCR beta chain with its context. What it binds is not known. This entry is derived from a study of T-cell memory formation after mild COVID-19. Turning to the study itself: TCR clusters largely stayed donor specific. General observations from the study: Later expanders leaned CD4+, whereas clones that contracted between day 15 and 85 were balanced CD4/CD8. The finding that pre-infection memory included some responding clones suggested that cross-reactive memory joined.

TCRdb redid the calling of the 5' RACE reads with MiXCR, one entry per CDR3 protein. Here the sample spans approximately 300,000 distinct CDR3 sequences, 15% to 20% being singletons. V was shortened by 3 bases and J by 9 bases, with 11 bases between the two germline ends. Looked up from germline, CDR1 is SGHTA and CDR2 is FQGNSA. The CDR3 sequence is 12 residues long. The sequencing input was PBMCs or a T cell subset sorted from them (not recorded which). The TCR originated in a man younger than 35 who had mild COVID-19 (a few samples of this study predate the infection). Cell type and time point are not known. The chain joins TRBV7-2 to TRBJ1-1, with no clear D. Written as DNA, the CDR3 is TGTGCCAGCAGCTTTCCCGGTAGGAAAGCTTTCTTT. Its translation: CASSFPGRKAFF.